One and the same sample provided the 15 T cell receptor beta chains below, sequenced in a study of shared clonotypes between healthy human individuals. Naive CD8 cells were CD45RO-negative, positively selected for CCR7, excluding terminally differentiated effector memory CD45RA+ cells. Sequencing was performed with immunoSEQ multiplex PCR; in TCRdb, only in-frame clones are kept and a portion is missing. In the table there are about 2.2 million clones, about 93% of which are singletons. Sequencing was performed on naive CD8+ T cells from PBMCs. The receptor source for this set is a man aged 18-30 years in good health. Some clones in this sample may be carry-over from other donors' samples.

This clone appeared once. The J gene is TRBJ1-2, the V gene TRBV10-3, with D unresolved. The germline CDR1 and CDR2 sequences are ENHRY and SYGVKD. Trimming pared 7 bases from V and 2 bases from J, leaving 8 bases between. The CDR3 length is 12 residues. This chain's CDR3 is CAITPDNYGYTF. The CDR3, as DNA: TGTGCCATCACCCCGGACAACTATGGCTACACCTTC.

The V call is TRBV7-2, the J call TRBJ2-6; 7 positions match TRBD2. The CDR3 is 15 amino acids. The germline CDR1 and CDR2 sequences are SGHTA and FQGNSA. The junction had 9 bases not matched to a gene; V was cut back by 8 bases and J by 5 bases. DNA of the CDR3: TGTGCCAGCTATGGGGGGGACCGCTGGGCCAACGTCCTGACTTTC. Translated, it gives CASYGGDRWANVLTF.

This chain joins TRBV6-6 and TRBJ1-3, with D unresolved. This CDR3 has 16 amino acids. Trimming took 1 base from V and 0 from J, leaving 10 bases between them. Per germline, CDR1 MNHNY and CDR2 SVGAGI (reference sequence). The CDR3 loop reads CASSYLNGLSGNTIYF. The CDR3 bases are TGTGCCAGCAGTTACTTGAACGGACTCTCTGGAAACACCATATATTTT.

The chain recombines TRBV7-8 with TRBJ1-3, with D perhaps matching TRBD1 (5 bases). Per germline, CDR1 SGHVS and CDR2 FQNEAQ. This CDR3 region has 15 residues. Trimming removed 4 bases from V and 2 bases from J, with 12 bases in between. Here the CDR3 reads CASSYSGLAGNTIYF. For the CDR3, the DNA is TGTGCCAGCAGCTACTCGGGACTTGCTGGAAACACCATATATTTT.

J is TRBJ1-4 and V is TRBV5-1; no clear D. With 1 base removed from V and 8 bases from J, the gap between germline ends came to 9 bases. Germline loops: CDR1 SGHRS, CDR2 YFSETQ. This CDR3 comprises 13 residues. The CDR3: CASSLRTEEKLFF. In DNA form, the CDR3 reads TGCGCCAGCAGCTTGAGAACGGAGGAAAAACTGTTTTTT. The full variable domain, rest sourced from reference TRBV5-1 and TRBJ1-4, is KAGVTQTPRYLIKTRGQQVTLSCSPISGHRSVSWYQQTPGQGLQFLFEYFSETQRNKGNFPGRFSGRQFSNSRSEMNVSTLELGDSALYLCASSLRTEEKLFFGSGTQLSVL.

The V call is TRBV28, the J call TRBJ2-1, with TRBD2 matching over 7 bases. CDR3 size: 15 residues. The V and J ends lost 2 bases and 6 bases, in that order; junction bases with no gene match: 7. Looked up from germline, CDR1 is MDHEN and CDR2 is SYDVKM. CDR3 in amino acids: CASSLSQASGNEQFF. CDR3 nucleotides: TGTGCCAGCAGTTTAAGTCAGGCTAGCGGCAATGAGCAGTTCTTC.

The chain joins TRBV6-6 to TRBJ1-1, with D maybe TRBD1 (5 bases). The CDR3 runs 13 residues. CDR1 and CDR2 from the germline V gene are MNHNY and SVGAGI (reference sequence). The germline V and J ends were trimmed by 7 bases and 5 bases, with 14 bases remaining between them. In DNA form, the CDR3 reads TGTGCCAGCATTCAGGGTTGGGAAACTGAAGCTTTCTTT. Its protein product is CASIQGWETEAFF.

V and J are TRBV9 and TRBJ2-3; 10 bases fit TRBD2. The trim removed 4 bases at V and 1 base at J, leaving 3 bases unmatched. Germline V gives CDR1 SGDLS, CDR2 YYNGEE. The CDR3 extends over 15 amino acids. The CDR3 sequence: CASSPGTSGTDTQYF. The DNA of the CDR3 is TGTGCCAGCAGCCCGGGGACTAGCGGCACAGATACGCAGTATTTT.

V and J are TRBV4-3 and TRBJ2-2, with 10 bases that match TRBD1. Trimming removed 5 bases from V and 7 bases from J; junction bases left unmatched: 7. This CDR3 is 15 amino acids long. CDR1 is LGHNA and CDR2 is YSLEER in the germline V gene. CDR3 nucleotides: TGCGCCAGCAGCGGGGACAGGGGTTTGGGCGGGGAGCTGTTTTTT. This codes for CASSGDRGLGGELFF.

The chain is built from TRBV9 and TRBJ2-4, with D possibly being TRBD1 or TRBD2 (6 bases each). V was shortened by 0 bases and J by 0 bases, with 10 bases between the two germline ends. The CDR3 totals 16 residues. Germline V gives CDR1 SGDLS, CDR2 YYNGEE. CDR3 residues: CASSVDEGGAKNIQYF. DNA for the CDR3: TGTGCCAGCAGCGTAGACGAGGGGGGAGCCAAAAACATTCAGTACTTC.

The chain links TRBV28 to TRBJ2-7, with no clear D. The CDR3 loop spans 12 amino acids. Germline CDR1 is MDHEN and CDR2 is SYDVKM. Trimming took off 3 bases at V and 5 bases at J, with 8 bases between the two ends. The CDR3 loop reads CASSLKVHEQYF. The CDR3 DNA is TGTGCCAGCAGTTTGAAGGTCCACGAGCAGTACTTC.

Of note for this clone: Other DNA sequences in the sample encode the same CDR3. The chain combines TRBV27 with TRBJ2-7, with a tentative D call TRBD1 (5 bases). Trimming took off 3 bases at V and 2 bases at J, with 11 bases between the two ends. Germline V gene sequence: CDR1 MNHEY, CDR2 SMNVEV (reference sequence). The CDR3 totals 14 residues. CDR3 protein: CASSFGQGPYEQYF. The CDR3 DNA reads TGTGCCAGCAGTTTTGGGCAGGGTCCCTACGAGCAGTACTTC.

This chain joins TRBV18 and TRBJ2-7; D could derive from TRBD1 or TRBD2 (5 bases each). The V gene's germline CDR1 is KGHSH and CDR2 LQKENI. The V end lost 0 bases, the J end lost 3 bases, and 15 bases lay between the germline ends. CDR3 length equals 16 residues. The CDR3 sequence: CASSPPRGGIHYEQYF. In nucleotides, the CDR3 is TGTGCCAGCTCACCACCACGTGGGGGTATACACTACGAGCAGTACTTC.

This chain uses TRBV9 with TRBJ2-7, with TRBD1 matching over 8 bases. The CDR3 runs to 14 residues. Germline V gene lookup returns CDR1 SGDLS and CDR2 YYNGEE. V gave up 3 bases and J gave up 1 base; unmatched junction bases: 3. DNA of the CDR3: TGTGCCAGCAGCGCCCGGACAGGGTCCTACGAGCAGTACTTC. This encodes CASSARTGSYEQYF.

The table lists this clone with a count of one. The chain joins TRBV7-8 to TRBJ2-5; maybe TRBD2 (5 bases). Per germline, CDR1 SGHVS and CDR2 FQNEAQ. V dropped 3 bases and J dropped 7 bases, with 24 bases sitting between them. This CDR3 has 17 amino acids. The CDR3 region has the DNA TGTGCCAGCAGCTTGAATGGCCGGACTTACCAATATGGGACCCAGTACTTC. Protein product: CASSLNGRTYQYGTQYF.